This TCR beta chain was profiled in a study of T-cell memory formation after mild COVID-19. Notes on the study in general: Later expanders leaned CD4+, whereas clones that contracted between day 15 and 85 were balanced CD4/CD8.

TCRdb called the 5' RACE reads again in MiXCR, with one record for every CDR3 protein. Altogether 500,000 to 650,000 distinct CDR3 sequences are present, about 20% being singletons, with the ten largest covering around 9.2%. This clonotype has just a few counts. The antigen remains unidentified. Sequencing was performed on PBMCs or a T cell subset sorted from them (not recorded which). The source is an adult woman who had mild COVID-19 (a few samples of this study predate the infection). Cell type and time point are not known.

CDR3 sequence (DNA): TGTGCCTGGAGTGAGGGAGGATTAGCGGGAGTAGAGACCCAGTACTTC. Its translation is CAWSEGGLAGVETQYF. This chain connects TRBV30 to TRBJ2-5; 9 nucleotides line up with TRBD2. V lost 1 base, J lost 4 bases, and 10 bases stayed unmatched. Per the germline V gene, CDR1 is GTSNPN and CDR2 is SVGIG (reference sequence). The CDR3 spans 16 residues. The full variable domain, with the rest looked up from reference TRBV30 and TRBJ2-5, is SQTIHQWPATLVQPVGSPLSLECTVEGTSNPNLYWYRQAAGRGLQLLFYSVGIGQISSEVPQNLSASRPQDRQFILSSKKLLLSDSGFYLCAWSEGGLAGVETQYFGPGTRLLVL.